The 23 T cell receptor beta chains given below trace back to one sample, sequenced in a study of early T cells in non-severe SARS-CoV-2 infection. MiXCR, run by TCRdb on the 5' RACE reads, gives a single entry per CDR3 protein. The sample consists of 85,000 to 100,000 distinct CDR3 sequences, approximately 10% of them appearing once. This specimen was whole blood, taken at baseline. These receptors were collected from an adult who was a healthcare worker with PCR-confirmed SARS-CoV-2 infection or an uninfected control (not recorded which).

The chain carries TRBV27 and TRBJ2-3, with 7 nucleotides matching TRBD1. Germline CDR1 reads MNHEY; CDR2 reads SMNVEV (reference sequence). This CDR3 has 17 residues. V trimming: 3 bases; J trimming: 3 bases; junction bases outside the gene matches: 12. This CDR3 is CASSLDSPGQLTDTQYF. CDR3 DNA sequence: TGTGCCAGCAGTTTGGACAGTCCGGGACAGTTAACAGATACGCAGTATTTT.

This clonotype was counted many times. The chain combines TRBV2 with TRBJ1-1; D may be TRBD1 (5 bases). This CDR3 comprises 15 residues. V dropped 7 bases and J dropped 4 bases, with 19 bases sitting between them. Germline V lookup: CDR1 SNHLY, CDR2 FYNNEI. This CDR3 is CASNLLQVGGTEAFF. The CDR3, as DNA: TGTGCCAGCAACCTCCTGCAAGTTGGGGGCACTGAAGCTTTCTTT.

This clonotype was counted between two and nine times. The chain employs TRBV20-1 and TRBJ1-2; D possibly corresponds to TRBD1 (6 bases). The V end was cut by 0 bases, the J end by 5 bases, with 13 bases between. The CDR3 is made up of 14 amino acids. The V gene's germline CDR1 is DFQATT and CDR2 SNEGSKA (reference sequence). CDR3 residues: CSARDRRGKYGYTF. The CDR3 DNA sequence: TGCAGTGCTAGAGATCGAAGGGGGAAATATGGCTACACCTTC.

In this sample, this clonotype turned up a few times. V and J are TRBV12-3 or TRBV12-4 and TRBJ1-6, with D possibly being TRBD1 (5 bases). The CDR3 has 15 residues. Trimming removed 2 bases at V and 7 bases at J, with 12 bases between. The CDR3 DNA follows: TGTGCCAGCAGTTTAAGGGGTGTCACGAATTCACCCCTCCACTTT. It specifies CASSLRGVTNSPLHF.

The sample holds a few counts of this clonotype. The V call is TRBV28, the J call TRBJ1-5; D call uncertain. CDR3 length: 15 residues. Germline CDR1 reads MDHEN; CDR2 reads SYDVKM. With 6 bases removed from V and 4 bases from J, the gap between germline ends came to 16 bases. CDR3 sequence (DNA): TGTGCCAGCAGCCCACAAGGCCAAGAGAATCAGCCCCAGCATTTT. It yields the protein CASSPQGQENQPQHF.

This clonotype has a handful of counts. The J gene is TRBJ2-7, the V gene TRBV5-1; D may be TRBD2 (5 bases). This CDR3 contains 14 residues. The ends were cut back, 5 bases at V and 5 bases at J, with 17 bases in the middle. Germline CDR1 is SGHRS and CDR2 is YFSETQ. The CDR3 DNA reads TGCGCCAGCAGACTTTACGGGATCGGCCACGAGCAGTACTTC. Protein product: CASRLYGIGHEQYF. Supplemented by reference TRBV5-1 and TRBJ2-7, the full variable domain reads KAGVTQTPRYLIKTRGQQVTLSCSPISGHRSVSWYQQTPGQGLQFLFEYFSETQRNKGNFPGRFSGRQFSNSRSEMNVSTLELGDSALYLCASRLYGIGHEQYFGPGTRLTVT.

This clonotype was counted ten times or more. V gene TRBV2 combines with J gene TRBJ2-1; no clear D gene. The ends were cut back, 4 bases at V and 4 bases at J, with 5 bases in the middle. This CDR3 contains 12 residues. CDR1 and CDR2 (germline): SNHLY, FYNNEI. DNA for the CDR3: TGTGCCAGCAGTGCGGCTTACAATGAGCAGTTCTTC. Translated, it gives CASSAAYNEQFF.

This clonotype was observed many times. The rearrangement uses TRBV5-4 and TRBJ1-1; possibly TRBD1 for D (5 bases). The V and J ends lost 2 bases and 3 bases respectively, with 8 bases between them. This CDR3 spans 13 amino acids. Germline V gene data show CDR1 as SGHNT and CDR2 as YYREEE (reference sequence). CDR3 region: CASSFGADTEAFF. The CDR3 region has the DNA TGTGCCAGCAGCTTCGGGGCGGACACTGAAGCTTTCTTT.

V and J are TRBV6-2 or TRBV6-3 and TRBJ2-7, with D possibly called TRBD1 or TRBD2 (5 bases each). The V gene's germline CDR1 is MNHEY and CDR2 SVGEGT. V lost 7 bases, J lost 3 bases, and 13 bases lay in between. The CDR3 is made up of 13 amino acids. DNA for the CDR3: TGTGCCAGCAAAGGGACCACGTTCTACGAGCAGTACTTC. It yields the protein CASKGTTFYEQYF.

The chain employs TRBV5-1 and TRBJ2-3; a possible D gene is TRBD1 (5 bases). The CDR3 consists of 13 residues. V shed 7 bases and J shed 0 bases, with 9 bases lying between them. The V gene's germline CDR1 is SGHRS and CDR2 YFSETQ. CDR3 sequence reads: CASQGVSTDTQYF. DNA for the CDR3: TGCGCCAGCCAAGGGGTGAGCACAGATACGCAGTATTTT. Together with reference TRBV5-1 and TRBJ2-3, the CDR3 gives the full variable domain: KAGVTQTPRYLIKTRGQQVTLSCSPISGHRSVSWYQQTPGQGLQFLFEYFSETQRNKGNFPGRFSGRQFSNSRSEMNVSTLELGDSALYLCASQGVSTDTQYFGPGTRLTVL.

This clonotype was seen repeatedly, ten times or more. Compared with germline, one end of the junction differs, possibly owing to a read error. The J gene is TRBJ2-7, the V gene TRBV27; 8 positions match TRBD1. Germline loops: CDR1 MNHEY, CDR2 SMNVEV (reference sequence). CDR3 size: 13 residues. The CDR3 sequence: CASSGTGIYEQYF. Here the CDR3 DNA reads TGTGCCAGCAGTGGGACAGGAATTTACGAACAGTACTTC.

This clonotype was counted at least ten times. The chain uses TRBV20-1 and TRBJ2-3; maybe TRBD1 (6 bases). The CDR3 covers 13 residues. CDR1 and CDR2 from the germline V gene are DFQATT and SNEGSKA (reference sequence). The V end was cut by 0 bases, the J end by 4 bases, with 8 bases between. The CDR3 is CSARDGGADTQYF. The CDR3 coding sequence is TGCAGTGCTAGAGATGGGGGCGCAGATACGCAGTATTTT.

The chain has TRBV25-1 and TRBJ1-3; D ambiguous. Germline-derived CDR1 and CDR2 are MGHDK and SYGVNS. The length of the CDR3 is 16 residues. Between the trimmed V and J ends, which lost 3 bases and 2 bases, there was a span of 14 bases. The CDR3 region is CASSERLSGAGNTIYF. In DNA, the CDR3 is TGTGCCAGCAGTGAGCGGTTGTCTGGGGCTGGAAACACCATATATTTT.

This clonotype was seen ten or more times. This chain uses TRBV11-2 with TRBJ1-2; 8 bases are shared with TRBD1. Trimming took 5 bases from V and 9 from J; bases not matched to a gene: 5. This CDR3 region has 12 residues. The germline V gene encodes CDR1 SGHAT and CDR2 FQNNGV. Here the CDR3 DNA reads TGTGCCAGCAGCGCCGGGACAGGCCGCTACACCTTC. Residues: CASSAGTGRYTF. The whole variable domain, filled in from reference TRBV11-2 and TRBJ1-2, reads EAGVAQSPRYKIIEKRQSVAFWCNPISGHATLYWYQQILGQGPKLLIQFQNNGVVDDSQLPKDRFSAERLKGVDSTLKIQPAKLEDSAVYLCASSAGTGRYTFGSGTRLTVV.

This clonotype was picked up many times. The chain is built from TRBV6-2 or TRBV6-3 and TRBJ2-3, with unresolved D. The V end lost 4 bases, the J end lost 6 bases, and 11 bases lay between the germline ends. The CDR3 runs to 13 residues. The V gene's germline CDR1 is MNHEY and CDR2 SVGEGT. This CDR3 is CASSSQPQDTQYF. Here the CDR3 DNA reads TGTGCCAGCAGTTCCCAACCACAGGATACGCAGTATTTT.

This clonotype was recorded a few times. This chain connects TRBV10-3 to TRBJ2-2, with D possibly matching TRBD1 (6 bases). The V and J ends lost 3 bases and 3 bases respectively, with 8 bases between them. The germline V gene has CDR1 ENHRY and CDR2 SYGVKD. The CDR3 loop spans 14 amino acids. Written as DNA, the CDR3 is TGTGCCATCAGTGATAAGGGGGACACCGGGGAGCTGTTTTTT. This translates into CAISDKGDTGELFF.

This clonotype was detected many times. V gene TRBV19 combines with J gene TRBJ1-6, with D possibly TRBD1 on 6 matching bases. V gave up 3 bases and J gave up 8 bases, with 17 bases separating them. The germline CDR1 and CDR2 sequences are LNHDA and SQIVND (reference sequence). This CDR3 is built from 16 residues. The DNA of the CDR3 is TGTGCCAGTAGTATCGGTGCCGACAGGACCTATTCACCCCTCCACTTT. It codes for CASSIGADRTYSPLHF.

This clonotype showed up just a few times. This chain links TRBV11-2 with TRBJ2-3; D is unclear. CDR1 is SGHAT and CDR2 is FQNNGV in the germline V gene. The length of the CDR3 is 12 residues. V shed 0 bases and J shed 5 bases, with 3 bases lying between them. The CDR3 DNA follows: TGTGCCAGCAGCTTAGATCTAGATACGCAGTATTTT. Protein product: CASSLDLDTQYF.

The CDR3 DNA follows: TGCAGTGCCGTGGGGGGGCAGACGAACACTGAAGCTTTCTTT. Protein: CSAVGGQTNTEAFF. This sequence joins TRBV20-1 and TRBJ1-1, with D perhaps matching TRBD1 (6 bases). CDR1 and CDR2 from the germline V gene are DFQATT and SNEGSKA (reference sequence). Trimming took 6 bases from V and 1 from J, leaving 15 bases between them. The CDR3 loop spans 14 amino acids.

The rearrangement links TRBV7-2 to TRBJ1-3, with D hard to call. This CDR3 is built from 15 residues. Germline CDR1 and CDR2: SGHTA and FQGNSA. The V and J ends lost 4 bases and 1 base respectively, with 11 bases between them. This CDR3 reads CASSYSTGSGNTIYF. In nucleotides, the CDR3 is TGTGCCAGCAGCTACTCGACTGGATCTGGAAACACCATATATTTT.

In this sample, this clonotype turned up a few times. This chain joins TRBV7-9 and TRBJ2-5; TRBD1 matches at 10 bases. There are 15 residues in the CDR3. CDR1 is SEHNR and CDR2 is FQNEAQ in the germline V gene (reference sequence). The V gene end was trimmed by 5 bases and the J gene end by 4 bases; junction bases not matched to a gene: 7. The CDR3 nucleotides read TGTGCCAGCAGCCCCCGGGACAGGGGAATAGAGACCCAGTACTTC. Translating gives CASSPRDRGIETQYF.

This chain links TRBV5-1 with TRBJ2-5; TRBD2 matches 7 bases. V was clipped by 4 bases and J by 3 bases; unmatched bases: 6. There are 14 residues in the CDR3. CDR1 is SGHRS and CDR2 is YFSETQ in the germline V gene. The CDR3 DNA reads TGCGCCAGCAGCGGAGACAGCGGGGAAGAGACCCAGTACTTC. This codes for CASSGDSGEETQYF.

Turning to this clonotype: This may stem from a read error, because a much larger clone lies one nucleotide away. The V and J genes are TRBV29-1 and TRBJ1-2; the D gene is possibly TRBD1 (5 bases). Trimming removed 4 bases from V and 4 bases from J, with 16 bases in between. There are 14 residues in the CDR3. Germline V CDR1 and CDR2: SQVTM, ANQGSEA. The CDR3 coding sequence is TGCAGCGTTGGGGGCATAAAGGGACCCTATGGCTACACCTTC. Translated: CSVGGIKGPYGYTF.